The T cell receptor beta chain under discussion was sequenced for a study of blood T cell repertoires in COVID-19. For the study at large: Samples taken during acute and convalescent COVID-19 were collected in the United States, Italy and Spain. Sources were T cells, B-cell-depleted T cells, or PBMCs; the material itself was cDNA or gDNA.

A COVID-19 case was met by exposed participants within 2 weeks before study entry. CDR1 is KGHSH, CDR2 LQKENI, per germline. V lost 3 bases, J lost 7 bases, and 7 bases lay in between. The CDR3 covers 12 residues. In the original analysis: Scientists estimated how many nucleated cells there were by amplifying reference gene primers. TCRdb's table, derived via immunoSEQ multiplex PCR, lists solely in-frame clones and lacks some. V and J calls and clone size are given by that table; D and trimming were obtained from the DNA. The data show approximately 250,000 clones, with approximately 88% seen just once and around 3.1% held by the top ten.

The TCR originated in a woman aged 40 to 50 who had been exposed to COVID-19. The V gene is TRBV18, the J gene TRBJ2-1; D is undetermined. Sequencing was done on a sample of PBMCs or T cells enriched from blood (not recorded which). CDR3: CASSPDSNEQFF. CDR3 coding DNA: TGTGCCAGCTCACCCGATAGTAATGAGCAGTTCTTC.